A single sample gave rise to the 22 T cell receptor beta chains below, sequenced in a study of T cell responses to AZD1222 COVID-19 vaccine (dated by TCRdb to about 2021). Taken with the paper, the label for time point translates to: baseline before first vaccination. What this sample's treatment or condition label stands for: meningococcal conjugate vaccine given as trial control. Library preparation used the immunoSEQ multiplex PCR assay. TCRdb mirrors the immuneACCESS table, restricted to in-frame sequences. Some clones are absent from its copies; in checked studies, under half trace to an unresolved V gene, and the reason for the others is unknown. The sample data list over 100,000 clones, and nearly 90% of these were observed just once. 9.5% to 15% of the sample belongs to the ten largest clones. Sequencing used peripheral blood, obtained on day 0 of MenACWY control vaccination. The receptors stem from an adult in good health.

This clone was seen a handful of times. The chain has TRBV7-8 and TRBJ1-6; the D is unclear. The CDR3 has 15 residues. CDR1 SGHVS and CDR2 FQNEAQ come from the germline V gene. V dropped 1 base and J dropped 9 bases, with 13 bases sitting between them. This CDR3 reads CASSLVYERSSPLHF. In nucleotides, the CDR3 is TGTGCCAGCAGCTTAGTATACGAACGGAGTTCACCCCTCCACTTT.

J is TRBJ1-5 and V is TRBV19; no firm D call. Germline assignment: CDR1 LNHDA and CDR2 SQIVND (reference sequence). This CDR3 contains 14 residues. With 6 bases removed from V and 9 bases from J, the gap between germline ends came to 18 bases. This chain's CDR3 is CASRISLGVRPQHF. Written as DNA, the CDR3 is TGTGCCAGTAGGATATCTTTGGGCGTTCGGCCCCAGCATTTT.

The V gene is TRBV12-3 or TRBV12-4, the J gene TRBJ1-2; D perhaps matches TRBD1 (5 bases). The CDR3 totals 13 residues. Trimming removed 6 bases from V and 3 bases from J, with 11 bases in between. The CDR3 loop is CASRVTGDYGYTF. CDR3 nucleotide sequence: TGTGCCAGCAGAGTTACAGGTGACTATGGCTACACCTTC.

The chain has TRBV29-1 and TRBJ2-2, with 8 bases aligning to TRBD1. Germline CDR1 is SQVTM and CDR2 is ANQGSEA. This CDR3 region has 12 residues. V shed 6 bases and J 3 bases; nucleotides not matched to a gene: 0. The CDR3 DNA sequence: TGCAGCGTACAGGGGGACACCGGGGAGCTGTTTTTT. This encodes CSVQGDTGELFF.

This CDR3 is CSVSQDRGRYEQYF. CDR3 DNA: TGCAGCGTATCACAGGACAGGGGGCGGTACGAGCAGTACTTC. This chain connects TRBV29-1 to TRBJ2-7, with 11 bases lining up with TRBD1. This CDR3 contains 14 residues. The ends lost 6 bases at V and 4 bases at J; junction bases unmatched: 8. Germline values: CDR1 SQVTM, CDR2 ANQGSEA.

The CDR3 loop is CASSLGGGTANSPLHF. CDR3 DNA sequence: TGCGCCAGCAGCTTGGGAGGGGGGACAGCGAATTCACCCCTCCACTTT. This sequence joins TRBV5-1 and TRBJ1-6; 7 bases are a match to TRBD1. From germline, CDR1 is SGHRS and CDR2 YFSETQ. CDR3 length: 16 residues. With 0 bases clipped from V and 7 bases from J, the junction kept 7 bases outside the gene matches.

The CDR3 DNA is TGTGCCAGCAGTCAGGTCGACGGGGGCAATCAGCCCCAGCATTTT. Amino acids: CASSQVDGGNQPQHF. The genes are TRBV2 and TRBJ1-5; D remains unclear. Germline assignment: CDR1 SNHLY and CDR2 FYNNEI. CDR3 length: 15 amino acids. V was pared by 5 bases and J by 2 bases, with 13 bases between.

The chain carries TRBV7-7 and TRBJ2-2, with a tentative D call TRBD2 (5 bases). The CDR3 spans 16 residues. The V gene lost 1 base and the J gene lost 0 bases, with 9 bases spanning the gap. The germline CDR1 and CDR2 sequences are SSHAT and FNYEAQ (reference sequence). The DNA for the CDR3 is TGTGCCAGCAGCTTAGGGAAGGACTCGAACACCGGGGAGCTGTTTTTT. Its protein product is CASSLGKDSNTGELFF.

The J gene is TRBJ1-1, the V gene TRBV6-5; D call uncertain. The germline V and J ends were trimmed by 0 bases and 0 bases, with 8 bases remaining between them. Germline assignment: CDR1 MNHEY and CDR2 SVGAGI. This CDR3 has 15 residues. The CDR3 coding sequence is TGTGCCAGCAGTTACTCCGCCCGGATGAACACTGAAGCTTTCTTT. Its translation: CASSYSARMNTEAFF.

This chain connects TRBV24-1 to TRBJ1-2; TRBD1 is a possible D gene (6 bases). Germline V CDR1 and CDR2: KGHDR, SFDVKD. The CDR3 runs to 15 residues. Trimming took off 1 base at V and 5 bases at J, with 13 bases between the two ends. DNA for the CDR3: TGTGCCACCAGTGATTTCGCGTCCAGGGGTTATGGCTACACCTTC. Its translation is CATSDFASRGYGYTF.

The CDR3 reads CASTSAAGRGAGEQYF. The DNA of the CDR3 is TGCGCCAGCACCTCGGCGGCGGGGAGGGGGGCCGGTGAGCAGTACTTC. V usage is TRBV5-1 and J usage is TRBJ2-7; weak D call: TRBD2 (7 bases). The germline V and J ends were trimmed by 6 bases and 7 bases, with 26 bases remaining between them. The CDR3 loop spans 16 amino acids. Per germline, CDR1 SGHRS and CDR2 YFSETQ.

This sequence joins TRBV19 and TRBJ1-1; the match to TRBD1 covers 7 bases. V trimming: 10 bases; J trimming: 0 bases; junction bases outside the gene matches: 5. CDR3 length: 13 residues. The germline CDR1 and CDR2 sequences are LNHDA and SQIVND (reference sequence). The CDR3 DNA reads TGTGCCACAGGGGGGAGGTTGAACACTGAAGCTTTCTTT. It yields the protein CATGGRLNTEAFF.

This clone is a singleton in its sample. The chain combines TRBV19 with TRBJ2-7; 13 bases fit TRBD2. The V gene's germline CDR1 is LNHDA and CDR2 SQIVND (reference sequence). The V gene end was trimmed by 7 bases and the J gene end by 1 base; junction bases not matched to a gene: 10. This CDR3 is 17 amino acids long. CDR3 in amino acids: CASTRTSGRRLSYEQYF. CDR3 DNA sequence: TGTGCCAGTACTAGGACTAGCGGGAGACGACTATCCTACGAGCAGTACTTC.

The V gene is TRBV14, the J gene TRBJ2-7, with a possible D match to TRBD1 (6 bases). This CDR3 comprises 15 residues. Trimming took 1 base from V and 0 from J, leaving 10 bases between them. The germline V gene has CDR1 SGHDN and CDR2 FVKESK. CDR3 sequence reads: CASSQGQGTSYEQYF. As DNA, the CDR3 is TGTGCCAGCAGCCAAGGGCAGGGGACCTCCTACGAGCAGTACTTC.

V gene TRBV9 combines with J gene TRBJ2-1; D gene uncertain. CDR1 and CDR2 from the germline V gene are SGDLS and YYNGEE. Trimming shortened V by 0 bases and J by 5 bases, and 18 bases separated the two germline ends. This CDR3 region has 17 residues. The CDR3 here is CASSVGPEVSSDNEQFF. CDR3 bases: TGTGCCAGCAGCGTAGGGCCCGAGGTATCCTCTGACAATGAGCAGTTCTTC.

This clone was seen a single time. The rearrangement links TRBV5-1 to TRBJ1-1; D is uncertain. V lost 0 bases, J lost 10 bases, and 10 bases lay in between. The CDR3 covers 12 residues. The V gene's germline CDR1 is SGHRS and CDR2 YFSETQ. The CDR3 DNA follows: TGCGCCAGCAGCTTGGTGGAGGGCTCAGCTTTCTTT. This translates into CASSLVEGSAFF.

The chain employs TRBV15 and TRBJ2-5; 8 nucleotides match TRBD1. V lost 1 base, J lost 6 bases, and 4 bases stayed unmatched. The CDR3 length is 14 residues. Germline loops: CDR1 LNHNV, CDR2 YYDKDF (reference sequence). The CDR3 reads CATSRAGGGQTQYF. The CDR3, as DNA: TGTGCCACCAGCAGAGCAGGGGGCGGGCAGACCCAGTACTTC.

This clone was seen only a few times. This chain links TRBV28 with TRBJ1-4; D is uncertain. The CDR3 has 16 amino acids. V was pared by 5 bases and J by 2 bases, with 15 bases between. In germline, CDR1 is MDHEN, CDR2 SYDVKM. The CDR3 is CASSRTDLATNEKLFF. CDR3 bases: TGTGCCAGCAGTCGGACGGATTTGGCTACTAATGAAAAACTGTTTTTT.

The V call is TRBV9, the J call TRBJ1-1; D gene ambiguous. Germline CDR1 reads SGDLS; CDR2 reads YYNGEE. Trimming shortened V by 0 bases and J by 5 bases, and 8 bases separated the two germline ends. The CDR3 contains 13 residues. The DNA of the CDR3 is TGTGCCAGCAGCGTAGGCCCAGAAACTGAAGCTTTCTTT. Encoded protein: CASSVGPETEAFF.

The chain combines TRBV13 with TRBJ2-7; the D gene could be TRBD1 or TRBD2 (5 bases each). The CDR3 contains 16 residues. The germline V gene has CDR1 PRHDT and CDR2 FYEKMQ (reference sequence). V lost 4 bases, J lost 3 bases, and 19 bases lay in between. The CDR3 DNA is TGTGCCAGCAGCTCCACTAGGACACGCGGTGTCTACGAGCAGTACTTC. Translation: CASSSTRTRGVYEQYF.

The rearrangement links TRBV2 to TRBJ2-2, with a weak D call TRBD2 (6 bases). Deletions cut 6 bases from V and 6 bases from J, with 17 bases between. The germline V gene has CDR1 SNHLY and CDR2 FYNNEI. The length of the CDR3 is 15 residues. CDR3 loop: CASRGRGRGAGELFF. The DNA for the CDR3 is TGTGCCAGCAGAGGTCGGGGGAGAGGGGCCGGGGAGCTGTTTTTT. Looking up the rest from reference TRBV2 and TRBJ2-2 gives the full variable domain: EPEVTQTPSHQVTQMGQEVILRCVPISNHLYFYWYRQILGQKVEFLVSFYNNEISEKSEIFDDQFSVERPDGSNFTLKIRSTKLEDSAMYFCASRGRGRGAGELFFGEGSRLTVL.

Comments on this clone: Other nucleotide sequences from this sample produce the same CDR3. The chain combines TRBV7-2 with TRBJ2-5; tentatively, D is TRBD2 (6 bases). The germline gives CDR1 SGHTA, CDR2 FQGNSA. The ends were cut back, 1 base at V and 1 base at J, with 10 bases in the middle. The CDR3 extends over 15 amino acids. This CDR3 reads CASSLVGSGQETQYF. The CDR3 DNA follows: TGTGCCAGCAGCTTAGTGGGTAGCGGCCAAGAGACCCAGTACTTC.